Reported below is one T cell receptor (beta chain). Its antigen is currently unknown. Clones were sequenced by immunoSEQ multiplex PCR, and TCRdb holds only the in-frame ones, with some missing. Of fewer than 3 million clones listed, about nine tenths are singletons. The CDR3 contains 16 residues. Germline lookup yields CDR1 MNHEY and CDR2 SMNVEV (reference sequence). V was trimmed by 5 bases and J by 3 bases, leaving 20 bases between them. These data come from a study of shared clonotypes between healthy human individuals. Study findings and constraints: Limitation of the genetic and exposure-history diversity represented came from the few donors.

The clonotype was recovered from a man aged 18 to 30 in good health. Some clones in this sample may be carry-over from other donors' samples. The chain recombines TRBV27 with TRBJ2-7; the D call may be TRBD1 or TRBD2 (5 bases each). Sequencing was performed on naive CD4+ T cells from PBMCs. The subset denotes: CD45RA+ positively selected. The CDR3 sequence is CASSRDRDRLGYEQYF. CDR3 nucleotide sequence: TGTGCCAGCAGTAGAGACCGGGACCGCTTAGGCTACGAGCAGTACTTC.